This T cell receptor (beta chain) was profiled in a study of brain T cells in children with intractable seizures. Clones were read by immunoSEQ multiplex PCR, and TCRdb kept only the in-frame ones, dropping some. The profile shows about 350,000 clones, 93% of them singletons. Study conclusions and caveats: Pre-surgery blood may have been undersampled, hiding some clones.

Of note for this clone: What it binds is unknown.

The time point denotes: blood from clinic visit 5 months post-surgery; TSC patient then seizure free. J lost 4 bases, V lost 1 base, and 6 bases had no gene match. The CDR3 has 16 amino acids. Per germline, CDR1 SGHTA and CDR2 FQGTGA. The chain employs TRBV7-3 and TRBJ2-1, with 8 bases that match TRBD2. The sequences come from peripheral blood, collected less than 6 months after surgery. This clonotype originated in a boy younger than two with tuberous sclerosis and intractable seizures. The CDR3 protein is CASSLIGGTRYNEQFF. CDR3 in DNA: TGTGCCAGCAGCTTAATAGGGGGGACTAGGTACAATGAGCAGTTCTTC.